Included here is one T cell receptor beta chain sequence, with context. The antigen remains undetermined. PCR used 60 Vbeta primers and 13 Jbeta primers. Sequenced by immunoSEQ multiplex PCR; TCRdb stores in-frame clones only, minus some. The repertoire holds about 120,000 clones, roughly 80% seen once, with about 29% in the top ten. Looked up from germline, CDR1 is LNHDA and CDR2 is SQIVND (reference sequence). This CDR3 is built from 15 residues. The V segment lost 5 bases and the J segment 1 base; nucleotides outside the gene matches: 4. This specimen comes from a study of cytomegalovirus exposure and HLA in healthy donors. Study-level background: An analysis done earlier identified 95 million to 140 million unique TCR beta sequences from 190 million or so T cells.

Study observations and caveats: Later analysis identified about 17,000 TCR beta sequences associated with HLA alleles, using a false discovery rate threshold of 0.05. A later analysis showed HLA-associated TCR beta chains outstripping equally common others in clonal expansion. DRB1 had the most TCR associations and HLA-C the fewest, a later analysis found, with rates varying by HLA locus.

The clonotype originates from a man aged 55 to 70 in good health and CMV-seropositive. Sequencing was done on a sample of PBMCs. The chain carries TRBV19 and TRBJ2-3; TRBD2 matches at 9 bases. The CDR3 sequence is CASSPRGGGTDTQYF. The CDR3 DNA is TGTGCCAGTAGTCCGCGGGGGGGCGGCACAGATACGCAGTATTTT.